This note documents a single T cell receptor (beta chain) sequence. There is no known antigen for this receptor. Libraries were built with the immunoSEQ multiplex PCR assay. A mixture of 60 forward primers for TCR Vbeta segments and 13 reverse primers for TCR Jbeta segments was used in the multiplex PCR. The CDR3 region of rearranged TCR beta genes was amplified from genomic DNA with a multiplex PCR assay. Amplified TCR beta libraries were sequenced as 87-base-pair reads on the Illumina HiSeq System. As for the original processing: Across the 500 to 700 repertoires, a later analysis counted approximately 83 million unique TCR beta chains, about 10 million of which were shared by at least two donors. Raw reads were error-corrected and collapsed into unique sequences with a nearest-neighbor algorithm that merged closely related sequences to remove PCR and sequencing errors. V, D and J gene segments were assigned by aligning CDR3 sequences to IMGT reference sequences. For a sequence to be retained, a match of at least six nucleotides to both a V gene segment and a J gene segment was required. Rearrangements were classified as productive when the CDR3 lacked stop codons and remained in frame with V and J, and all other rearrangements were classified as non-productive. CDR3 was defined according to IMGT convention as the region running from the second conserved V-encoded cysteine to the conserved J-encoded phenylalanine. Sequences without an unambiguous match to a single V gene segment were excluded from the earlier analysis of 450 to 650 of the donors. In an earlier analysis of several hundred of the donors, a V segment was called functional when productive rearrangements were above 56.7%, and segregating when the standard deviation between donors exceeded 5%. To diagnose cytomegalovirus status from the catalog of TCR beta chain sequences, a statistical classification framework was built. A later analysis assigned V and J genes by comparing TCR nucleotide sequences with IMGT/GENE-DB human TR gene sequences. A later analysis assigned CDR3 sequences and most-parsimonious VDJ recombination scenarios with the TCRdist pipeline. A later analysis defined each TCR beta chain by its CDR3 amino acid sequence plus V-gene family, and excluded reads lacking a unique V-gene family. In a later analysis, 550 to 650 highly shared, low-generation-probability nucleotide sequences were removed to address suspected cross-contamination and a sequencing artifact. For each public chain, a later analysis derived a clonal expansion index from normalized ranks of inferred template counts within each repertoire. In a later analysis, generation probabilities were computed using a VDJ recombination model fitted to out-of-frame rearrangements, and the results were checked against IGoR. A later analysis scored TCR-TCR, TCR-HLA and TCR-CMV co-occurrence with hypergeometric tests, applying a repertoire-size bias correction to TCR pairs. A later analysis estimated false discovery rates by permuting HLA or CMV assignments 20 times. In a later analysis, co-occurring TCRs were grouped using DBSCAN, and TCRdist sequence similarity was added for clustering within HLA-allele-positive subsets. Repertoires with fewer than 30,000 or more than 120,000 public chains, plus five repertoires with anomalous nucleotide sharing, were excluded from co-occurrence clustering. Entries here come from immuneACCESS through TCRdb and include only in-frame sequences with V and J called. Some clones fail to appear in such tables; in the studies checked, an unresolved V gene covers under half of the shortfall, and the cause of the remainder is unknown. V, J and clone size are those of that table, while D and trimming were read from the DNA. This sample's table has entries for more than 200,000 clones. Together, the top ten hold over 0.75% of the sample.

The sample originates from a study of cytomegalovirus exposure and HLA in healthy donors (dated by TCRdb to about 2017). Describing the broader study: An earlier analysis of several hundred of the donors reported about 260 Gb of sequence data and 95 million to 120 million unique TCR beta sequences obtained from approximately 180 million T cells. About 330 gigabases of sequencing data and around 85 million unique TCR sequences made up an early release that covered fewer than 650 HLA-typed donors. Among the roughly 400 genotyped donors, approximately 81% belonged to the genetic ancestry cluster associated with self-reported Caucasian donors. The study aimed to test whether signatures of past pathogen exposure could be identified by cataloging public T cell receptors. Using immunosequencing, the study profiled T cell repertoires from about 650 subjects and related those repertoires to cytomegalovirus serostatus. Besides the first cohort of approximately 670 subjects, a separate validation cohort made up of roughly 120 different subjects was used. To predict cytomegalovirus infection status, the study combined high-throughput TCR immunosequencing, statistical association of individual TCRs with disease status, and machine learning. To study patterns of TCR occurrence, a later analysis re-analyzed previously published TCR beta repertoires from 550 to 800 donors and added high-resolution HLA genotyping. The later analysis used no new phenotypic data to find candidate immune exposures, relying instead on TCR beta sequences and their occurrence across donors. To decide whether each TCR beta V gene segment behaved as functional or pseudogenic, an earlier analysis of some 540 of the donors relied on high-throughput TCR beta sequencing. Donor age, sex, ethnicity and CMV serostatus were collected together with the repertoire data. In a later genetic analysis, genome-wide SNP genotypes for about three fifths of the roughly 670 donors were used, and that subset was treated as a discovery cohort. All discovery cohort repertoires had been generated using a single sequencing platform. Class I and class II HLA loci were covered by the typing at four-digit resolution. Typing coverage differed by locus: A, B, C, DRB1 and DQB1 were typed in roughly 620-630 donors, DQA1 in approximately 520, DPA1 in some 610, and DPB1 in just under 490. Several DR-DQ haplotypes were handled as single units for association and clustering because linkage in the cohort was strong. Among a few hundred genotyped donors of the cohort, an average of approximately 250,000 unique TCR beta nucleotide sequences were sequenced per donor, approximately 20% of them non-productive.

Inclusive of the bounding cysteine and phenylalanine, the CDR3 is 15 residues long. Only the CDR3 DNA is retained, 45 bases long and in frame from the first base. The CDR1 and CDR2 encoded by the germline V gene are MNHNS and SASEGT. Trimming costs V 0 bases and J 2 bases, and their ends lie 8 bases apart. Study-wide conclusions, independent of this receptor: Linkage disequilibrium might explain the correlated functional status among segregating V segments, but an unknown experimental factor could not be ruled out. Only TCR beta chains were sequenced in this cohort, and the absence of alpha or paired-chain data limited detectable features. In a later analysis, the rate of TCR association differed among HLA loci, with DRB1 alleles having the most associated TCRs and HLA-C alleles having the fewest. A cluster of highly shared sequence variants was judged likely to be a technical artifact of the sequencing pipeline. According to a later analysis, most CMV-associated TCR beta chains appeared to be HLA-restricted, and the HLA associations seemed to be driven largely by CMV exposure. A further reported finding was that TCR beta sequences accurately predicted the HLA-A and HLA-B alleles for most subjects in the first cohort. At a false discovery rate of 0.05, a later analysis linked 16,951 TCR beta sequences to specific HLA alleles. For the cohort, immune exposure information was limited to CMV serostatus. A total of fewer than 200 TCR beta chains were listed by the study as associated with cytomegalovirus. A later genetic analysis associated a missense DCLRE1C variant with V-gene and J-gene trimming of TCR beta chains, and an independent cohort replicated the association. HLA typing was unavailable for some donors at each locus, so association tests used only the typed subset. When HLA alleles, especially DR and DQ, strongly co-occurred, TCR associations were difficult to assign to individual alleles. An earlier analysis of 587 of the donors showed that most TCR beta V segments appeared in productive rearrangements either about 90% or about 30% of the time, which broadly matched IMGT annotations. A later analysis reported that several top co-occurrence clusters appeared linked to parvovirus B19, influenza, CMV and Epstein-Barr virus. In vitro tests confirmed that a few of the cytomegalovirus-associated TCR beta chains recognize cytomegalovirus antigens. Because counts were too low, around 17 rarely observed V segments, including chromosome 9 orphons, were left out of the earlier analysis of 587 of the donors. Some IMGT-functional V segments, including TRBV6-2 and TRBV6-3, could not be distinguished by the 87-base-pair reads and were therefore excluded. The classifier was reported to diagnose cytomegalovirus status with high specificity and sensitivity in both the original and validation cohorts. In a later analysis, HLA-associated TCR beta chains showed more clonal expansion and lower generation probabilities than non-associated chains that were equally common. Across donors, most TCR sequences were observed very rarely, whereas some public TCRs were present in many individuals. A later genetic analysis reported fewer N-insertions in productive TCRs among donors in an Asian-associated ancestry cluster than the approximately 700-donor mean. The authors suggested that the approach could potentially be generalized to other disease states and immunological phenotypes. The presence/absence analyses assumed that sequencing depth was roughly uniform across donors, and that assumption may not be true.

The cohort was made up of around 720 healthy bone marrow donors. At the time of sampling, all cohort members were nominally healthy, though unrecorded immune exposures were likely present. The donor tested CMV seropositive, placing the donor among the 289 seropositive members of the cohort. A peripheral blood sample was provided by each donor, and peripheral blood mononuclear cells were used for TCR beta sequencing. The Qiagen DNeasy Blood Extraction Kit was used to extract genomic DNA from the blood cell samples. The receptor comes from a woman in her 30s in good health and CMV-seropositive. The sequenced sample was PBMCs. The V and J genes are TRBV6-1 and TRBJ1-5; a weak D assignment points to TRBD1 (5 bases agree). The nucleotide sequence reads TGTGCCAGCAGTGAAGCTTTGACAGGCAATCAGCCCCAGCATTTT. Translated, it gives CASSEALTGNQPQHF.